This TCR beta chain was documented in a study of T-cell memory formation after mild COVID-19. CDR1 SGHTA and CDR2 FQGNSA come from the germline V gene. V was cut by 0 bases and J by 8 bases, with 25 bases left in between. The CDR3 has 19 amino acids. Points from the study as a whole: In pre-infection memory, a portion of responding clones appeared, which suggested that cross-reactive memory joined. Clonal second-wave expansions that peaked on day 37 had unconfirmed SARS-CoV-2 specificity. The main location of contracting CD4+ clones was CM and EM, and that of contracting CD8+ clones was EMRA. Clones that contracted from day 15 to 85 had balanced CD4/CD8; later expanders were CD4+ biased.

TCRdb redid the calling of the 5' RACE reads with MiXCR, one entry per CDR3 protein. The sample lists about 500,000 distinct CDR3 sequences; roughly 20% were seen once. This clonotype was seen a few times. No antigen is known for it. This chain joins TRBV7-2 and TRBJ1-4, with TRBD1 as a possible D gene (5 bases). Material: PBMCs or a T cell subset sorted from them (not recorded which). The TCR originated in an adult woman who had mild COVID-19 (a few samples of this study predate the infection). Cell type and time point are not known. The CDR3, as DNA: TGTGCCAGCAGCTTAGCCGGTAACACAATGCAGGGACTTTTGGAAAAACTGTTTTTT. It translates to CASSLAGNTMQGLLEKLFF.